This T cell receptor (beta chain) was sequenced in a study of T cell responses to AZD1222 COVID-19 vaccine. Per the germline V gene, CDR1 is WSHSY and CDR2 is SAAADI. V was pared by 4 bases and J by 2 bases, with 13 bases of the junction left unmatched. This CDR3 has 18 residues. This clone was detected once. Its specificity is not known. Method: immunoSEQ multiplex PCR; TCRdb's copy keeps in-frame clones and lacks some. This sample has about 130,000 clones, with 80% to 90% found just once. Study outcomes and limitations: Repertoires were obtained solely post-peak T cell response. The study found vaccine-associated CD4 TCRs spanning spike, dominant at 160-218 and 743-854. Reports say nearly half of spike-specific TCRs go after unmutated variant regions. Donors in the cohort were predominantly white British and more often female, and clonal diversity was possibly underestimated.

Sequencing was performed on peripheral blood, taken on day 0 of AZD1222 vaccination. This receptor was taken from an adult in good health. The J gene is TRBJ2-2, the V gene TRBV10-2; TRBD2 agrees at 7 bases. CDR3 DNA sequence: TGCGCCAGCAGTGGGCTCACTAGCGTCGGAACAAACACCGGGGAGCTGTTTTTT. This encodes CASSGLTSVGTNTGELFF.